A selection of T cell receptor beta chains follows, all from one sample in a study of T cells in Graves' hyperthyroidism and ophthalmopathy. TCRdb re-derived calls from the multiplex PCR reads in MiXCR, one entry per CDR3 protein. The data show hundreds of thousands of distinct CDR3 sequences, less than 25% seen once. Sequenced input: blood. The receptor source for this set is a woman in her 30s with Graves' ophthalmopathy. Each CDR3 is given with its conserved first and last residue.

TRBJ1-2 | TRBV12-3/TRBV12-4 | CAIKLVGRENYGYTF
TRBJ2-7 | TRBV11-2 | CASSLGLAGSGEQYF
TRBJ1-2 | TRBV28 | CASSRTGAIDGYTF
TRBJ2-7 | TRBV20-1 | CSATAGTGGVEQYF
TRBJ1-2 | TRBV27 | CASSSQGINNGYTF
TRBJ1-5 | TRBV2 | CASSTDTVNQPQHF
TRBJ1-1 | TRBV2 | CASRRGQPNTEAFF
TRBJ1-1 | TRBV5-1 | CASSFSDLNTEAFF
TRBJ1-1 | TRBV27 | CASSLSSPGGSTEAFF
TRBJ2-2 | TRBV6-1 | CATADDNTGELFF
TRBJ1-2 | TRBV2 | CASSETSGRYGYTF
TRBJ2-2 | TRBV7-2 | CAISLDWNTGELFF
TRBJ2-5 | TRBV7-2 | CASSPAGYHLQETQYF
TRBJ2-4 | TRBV6-2/TRBV6-3 | CASSFGLAGTDKYF
TRBJ2-2 | TRBV30 | CAWSVQGMSGELFF
TRBJ1-2 | TRBV10-3 | CATLNLREGYGYTF
TRBJ1-6 | TRBV27 | CASTSGERYNSPLHF
TRBJ1-6 | TRBV30 | CAWRKGRVSSYNSPLHF
TRBJ1-5 | TRBV29-1 | CSVGGGRGQPQHF
TRBJ1-1 | TRBV12-3/TRBV12-4 | CASSWGSTEAFF
TRBJ1-2 | TRBV6-5 | CASSYAFRGGIGGYTF
TRBJ2-7 | TRBV4-3 | CASSQGQGMDEQYF
TRBJ1-1 | TRBV6-5 | CASSYSTRGPEAFF
TRBJ2-5 | TRBV7-9 | CASSSRGGQYQETQYF
TRBJ1-5 | TRBV24-1 | CATSPGGVGNQPQHF
TRBJ2-2 | TRBV12-3/TRBV12-4 | CASSGDREQHLNTGELFF
TRBJ2-5 | TRBV2 | CASSEAWQTQYF
TRBJ1-5 | TRBV12-3/TRBV12-4 | CASSLGWSSNQPQHF
TRBJ1-1 | TRBV4-1 | CASSHASVNTEAFF
TRBJ2-7 | TRBV5-1 | CASSLGGVFHEQYF
TRBJ1-6 | TRBV11-2 | CASSLSDSPLHF
TRBJ2-7 | TRBV7-2 | CASSLGRGPSYEQYF
TRBJ2-7 | TRBV5-1 | CASSFWPGFLGTLYF
TRBJ2-7 | TRBV12-3/TRBV12-4 | CASSRTIASDYEQYF
TRBJ1-1 | TRBV12-3/TRBV12-4 | CASSLVQPVTSEAFF
TRBJ1-2 | TRBV12-3/TRBV12-4 | CASTKGGLGEYGYTF
TRBJ1-1 | TRBV4-1 | CASSQESPRTHNTEAFF
TRBJ1-1 | TRBV12-3/TRBV12-4 | CASSLTDSPKLAFF
TRBJ2-7 | TRBV5-5 | CASSLGGVSSYEQYF
TRBJ2-5 | TRBV6-5 | CASSYGAKSRETQYF
TRBJ1-1 | TRBV4-1 | CASSRYGGNTEAFF
TRBJ2-7 | TRBV12-3/TRBV12-4 | CASSATSAYEQYF
TRBJ1-1 | TRBV2 | CASSDGLNTEACF
TRBJ1-1 | TRBV5-4 | CASSKTGGVTEAFF
TRBJ2-7 | TRBV12-3/TRBV12-4 | CASSHTGGKSYEQYF
TRBJ1-2 | TRBV3-1 | CASSRGSLTGDGYTF
TRBJ1-1 | TRBV7-2 | CASSFARGPNTEAFF
TRBJ2-5 | TRBV27 | CASSQISGGGTGTQYF
TRBJ2-3 | TRBV19 | CASSSQGRTDTQYF
TRBJ2-7 | TRBV7-6 | CASSLEGLYEQYF
TRBJ1-5 | TRBV7-8 | CASSFLQRGQPQHF
TRBJ1-2 | TRBV29-1 | CSVSGLTNYGYTF
TRBJ1-4 | TRBV15 | CATSRTSGTNEKLFF
TRBJ1-2 | TRBV19 | CASSVADGAFYGYTF
TRBJ1-2 | TRBV7-9 | CASSLWENYGYTF
TRBJ2-7 | TRBV15 | CATSPGWAYEQYF
TRBJ1-5 | TRBV2 | CASSDERAADQPQHF
TRBJ2-7 | TRBV19 | CASSIAVSYEQYF
TRBJ2-5 | TRBV7-9 | CASSLSAGSLGTQYF
TRBJ2-7 | TRBV15 | CATSIRKGGPSSF